This TCR beta chain was obtained from a study of cytomegalovirus exposure and HLA in healthy donors. Overall study context: An earlier analysis found fewer than 140 million unique TCR beta sequences from 150 million to 200 million T cells.

Study-level points and caveats: Among the sequence variants, a highly shared cluster was likely an artifact of sequencing. Researchers reportedly found TCR beta sequences accurately predicted most subjects' HLA-A and HLA-B alleles. TCR beta chains associated with HLA were, in a later analysis, more clonally expanded than equally common others.

As regards this clone: Its antigen is unidentified.

Researchers ran the PCR with 60 Vbeta and 13 Jbeta primers. TCRdb's table, derived via immunoSEQ multiplex PCR, lists solely in-frame clones and lacks some. This sample yields 95,000 to 110,000 clones, of which approximately 79% are seen a single time; 14% belongs to the top ten. Germline V gives CDR1 SGHRS, CDR2 YFSETQ. Trimming removed 0 bases from V and 3 bases from J, with 13 bases in between. The CDR3 has 15 residues. The chain uses TRBV5-1 and TRBJ2-7; D perhaps matches TRBD1 (6 bases). The sequenced material came from PBMCs. This TCR derives from a woman aged 40 to 49 in good health and CMV-seropositive. The CDR3 is CASSLEVQGRYEQYF. The CDR3 DNA reads TGCGCCAGCAGCTTGGAAGTACAGGGACGCTACGAGCAGTACTTC.